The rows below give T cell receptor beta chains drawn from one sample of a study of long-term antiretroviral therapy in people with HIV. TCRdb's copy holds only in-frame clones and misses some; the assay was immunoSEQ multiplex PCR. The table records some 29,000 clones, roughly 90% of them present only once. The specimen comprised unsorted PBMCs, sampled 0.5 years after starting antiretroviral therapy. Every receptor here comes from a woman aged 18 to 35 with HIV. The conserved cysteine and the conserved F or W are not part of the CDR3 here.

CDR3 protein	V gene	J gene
ASRAWTSDVYEQY	TRBV2	TRBJ2-7
ASRHLGSPRETQY	TRBV5-1	TRBJ2-5
ASSAGYEQY	TRBV9	TRBJ2-7
ASILLDRGYEKLF	TRBV6-1	TRBJ1-4
ASSPPSGQGIIAGNTIY	TRBV18	TRBJ1-3
ASTGTSVETQY	TRBV7-6	TRBJ2-5
ASSPTTSGTVKTQY	TRBV11-2	TRBJ2-5
ASYSGGRTEAF	TRBV27	TRBJ1-1
ASSQLIPSGSTDTQY	TRBV16	TRBJ2-3
ATEFGTSGSNEQF	TRBV15	TRBJ2-1
ASGTRWGQGAEEQY	TRBV27	TRBJ2-7
ASSPIAGVGETQY	TRBV25-1	TRBJ2-5
ASSFRGLQTQY	TRBV28	TRBJ2-5
ASSQDLGGLFDRAGNTIY	TRBV14	TRBJ1-3
ASSLLHMEHNEQF	TRBV28	TRBJ2-1
ASIGTTLNSNEKLF	TRBV11-2	TRBJ1-4
ASSLLLEQY	TRBV5-8	TRBJ2-7
ASSIQGAHDNEQF	TRBV4-2	TRBJ2-1
ASSLETPNEKLF	TRBV28	TRBJ1-4
ASSPGQGGHYEQY	TRBV18	TRBJ2-7
ASSLTGGRGNEQF	TRBV27	TRBJ2-1
ASSIAHLGQGAVEQY	TRBV19	TRBJ2-7
ASSPLAGDINYGYT	TRBV18	TRBJ1-2
ASSEGNGQPQH	TRBV27	TRBJ1-5
ASSLGTGASTYEQY	TRBV7-2	TRBJ2-7
ASSSPQGDYEQY	TRBV5-4	TRBJ2-7
ASSIQDRYEQY	TRBV7-6	TRBJ2-7
ASSLVRKTGGGETQY	TRBV7-7	TRBJ2-5
ASSLDTNTEAF	TRBV19	TRBJ1-1
ASSSPRLAGGGEQY	TRBV5-1	TRBJ2-7
ASSYPTGELF	TRBV6-5	TRBJ2-2
SGQRERYNEQF	TRBV29-1	TRBJ2-1
ASSRFLGGEQY	TRBV28	TRBJ2-7
ASSTGALSYEQY	TRBV27	TRBJ2-7
ASSPRTASRHLF	TRBV7-9	TRBJ2-2
ASRLARGRGPLDTEAF	TRBV12-2	TRBJ1-1
ASTLSYNSPLH	TRBV28	TRBJ1-6
ASSPSTPDGVNTEAF	TRBV18	TRBJ1-1
ASSLATGITGANVLT	TRBV5-6	TRBJ2-6
ASSADRTSSYEQY	TRBV7-2	TRBJ2-7
ASSALSEQF	TRBV6-1	TRBJ2-1
ASSETGGGEQF	TRBV6-4	TRBJ2-1
ASSLRTSGSGNEQF	TRBV7-8	TRBJ2-1
ASSTGIGETQY	TRBV18	TRBJ2-5
ASSLSTVPNTGELF	TRBV7-3	TRBJ2-2
ASSLEARGMYTEAF	TRBV11-2	TRBJ1-1
ASSQDRAGGRDEQY	TRBV4-3	TRBJ2-7
ASSSPQSSAHYEQY	TRBV28	TRBJ2-7
ASSQIQGYEQY	TRBV14	TRBJ2-7
ASGKGYEQY	TRBV5-4	TRBJ2-7
ASSLIPRGDTEAF	TRBV9	TRBJ1-1
ASSQNTGPARAF	TRBV14	TRBJ1-1
ASSLALKGASTDTQY	TRBV7-6	TRBJ2-3
ASSVSYEQY	TRBV28	TRBJ2-7
ASSLRGVYEQY	TRBV28	TRBJ2-7
ASSSSGRAGSETQY	TRBV5-1	TRBJ2-5
ASSHTRGRGETQY	TRBV5-4	TRBJ2-5
ASSQDLGVNTGELF	TRBV4-1	TRBJ2-2
ASRPGQGPRYEQY	TRBV7-9	TRBJ2-7
ASSLTGSPGELF	TRBV27	TRBJ2-2